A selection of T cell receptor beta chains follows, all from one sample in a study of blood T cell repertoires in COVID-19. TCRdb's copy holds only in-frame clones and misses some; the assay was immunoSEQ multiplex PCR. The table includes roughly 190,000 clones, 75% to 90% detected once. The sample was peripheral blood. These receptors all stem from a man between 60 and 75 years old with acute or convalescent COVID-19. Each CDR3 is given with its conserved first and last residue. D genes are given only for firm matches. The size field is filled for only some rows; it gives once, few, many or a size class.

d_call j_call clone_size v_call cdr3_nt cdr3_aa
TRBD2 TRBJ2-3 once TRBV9 TGTGCCAGCAGCGTAGGAACTAGCGATGGGGATACGCAGTATTTT CASSVGTSDGDTQYF
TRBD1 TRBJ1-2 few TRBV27 TGTGCCAGCAGTGATACCCGGGGGACAGTTAACTACTATGGCTACACCTTC CASSDTRGTVNYYGYTF
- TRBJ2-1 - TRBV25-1 TGTGCCAGCAGTGACCTCTTAGCGCTAAACGCCTACAATGAGCAGTTCTTC CASSDLLALNAYNEQFF
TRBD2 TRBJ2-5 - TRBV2 TGTGCCAGCAGTGAAAGTCAGGCTAGCGGGGAAGAGACCCAGTACTTC CASSESQASGEETQYF
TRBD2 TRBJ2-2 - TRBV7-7 TGTGCCAGCAGCTTAAGACTAGCGGGAGTAGGTGGCACCGGGGAGCTGTTTTTT CASSLRLAGVGGTGELFF
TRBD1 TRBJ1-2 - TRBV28 TGTGCCAGCAGTTTACCTGGACAGGGGGCGATAGGCTACACCTTC CASSLPGQGAIGYTF
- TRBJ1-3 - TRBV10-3 TGTGCCATCAGAGGAGCCCCCCAAGACCAGGGGTCGACTGGAAACACCATATATTTT CAIRGAPQDQGSTGNTIYF
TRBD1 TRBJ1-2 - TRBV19 TGTGCCAGTAGTACCGACCGGGACAGGGGAAACTATGGCTACACCTTC CASSTDRDRGNYGYTF
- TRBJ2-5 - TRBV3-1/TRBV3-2 TGTGCCAGCAGCCCGATTAGCGTCCCGGGAGAGACCCAGTACTTC CASSPISVPGETQYF
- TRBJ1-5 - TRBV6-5 TGTGCCAGCAGGGGCCAACCCAATCAGCCCCAGCATTTT CASRGQPNQPQHF
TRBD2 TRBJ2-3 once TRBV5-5 TGTGCCAGCAGCGACCTAGCGGGGGGATCGGATACGCAGTATTTT CASSDLAGGSDTQYF
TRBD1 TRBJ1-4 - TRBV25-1 TGTGCCAGCAGTGAACGGACAGGGGGCTCCGGTCGGAATGAAAAACTGTTTTTT CASSERTGGSGRNEKLFF
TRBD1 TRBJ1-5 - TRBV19 TGTGCCAGTAGCCATTCCGGGACAGCTATCTCCTATAGCAATCAGCCCCAGCATTTT CASSHSGTAISYSNQPQHF
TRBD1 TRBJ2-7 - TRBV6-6 TGTGCCAGCAGACGGGGACAGGCCTACGAGCAGTACTTC CASRRGQAYEQYF
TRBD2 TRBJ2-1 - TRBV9 TGTGCCAGCAGCGTAGCGGGAGCGGGAGGATACAATGAGCAGTTCTTC CASSVAGAGGYNEQFF
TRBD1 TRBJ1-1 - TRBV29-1 TGCAGCGTAGATAACGGGACAGAGGGAAACTATGCTTTCTTT CSVDNGTEGNYAFF
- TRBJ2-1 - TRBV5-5 TGTGCCAGCAGGCCGGAACAGAGCTCCTACAATGAGCAGTTCTTC CASRPEQSSYNEQFF
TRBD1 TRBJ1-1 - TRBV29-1 TGCAGCGTCCCGAGACAGGGGCGTGAAGCTTTCTTT CSVPRQGREAFF
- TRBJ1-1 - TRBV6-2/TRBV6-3 TGTGCCAGCAGTTACGGGGGGGCGCACACTGAAGCTTTCTTT CASSYGGAHTEAFF
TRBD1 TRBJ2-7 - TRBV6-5 TGTGCCAGCAGACCGGGACAGGGAGTCTACGAGCAGTACTTC CASRPGQGVYEQYF
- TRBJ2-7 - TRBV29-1 TGCAGCGTTTTCCTCGGCGGGATGAGTGGGGAGCAGTACTTC CSVFLGGMSGEQYF
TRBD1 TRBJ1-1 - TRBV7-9 TGTGCCAGCAGCGGCCTCGAGGGACAGGGGGCCTTTAACACTGAAGCTTTCTTT CASSGLEGQGAFNTEAFF
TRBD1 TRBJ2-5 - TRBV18 TGTGCCAGCTCACCAGGACAGGGCGGGGAGACCCAGTACTTC CASSPGQGGETQYF
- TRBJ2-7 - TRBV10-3 TGTGCCATCAGGGCTAGATCCTACGAGCAGTACTTC CAIRARSYEQYF
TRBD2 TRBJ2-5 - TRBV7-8 TGTGCCAGCAGCTTAGGCGCCGGGACTAGCGGACAAGAGACCCAGTACTTC CASSLGAGTSGQETQYF
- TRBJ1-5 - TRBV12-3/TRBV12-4 TGTGCCAGCAGTTTAGGGGAGAATCAGCCCCAGCATTTT CASSLGENQPQHF
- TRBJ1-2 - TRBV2 TGTGCCAGCAGTGGGTTGGCAGGGGATGGCTACACCTTC CASSGLAGDGYTF
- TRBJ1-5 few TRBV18 TGTGCCAGCTCACCTAATGGGGGGAGCAATCAGCCCCAGCATTTT CASSPNGGSNQPQHF
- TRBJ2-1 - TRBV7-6 TGTGCCAGCAGCTTAGCAGGCGGGGCCAGCTCCTACAATGAGCAGTTCTTC CASSLAGGASSYNEQFF
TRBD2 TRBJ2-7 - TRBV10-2 TGCGCCAGCAGTGACCAGCGGGGGGGCCTGTACGAGCAGTACTTC CASSDQRGGLYEQYF
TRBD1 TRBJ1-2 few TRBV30 TGTGCCTGGAGTGTGGGACAGGGGAGCTATGGCTACACCTTC CAWSVGQGSYGYTF
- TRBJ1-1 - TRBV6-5 TGTGCCAGCAGTATCCGACGGGGCACTGAAGCTTTCTTT CASSIRRGTEAFF
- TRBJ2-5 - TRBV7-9 TGTGCCAGCAGCTCTACTAGTCGCCAGACCCAGTACTTC CASSSTSRQTQYF
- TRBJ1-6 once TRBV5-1 TGCGCCAGCAGCTTGAACATCCCGCCCCTCCACTTT CASSLNIPPLHF
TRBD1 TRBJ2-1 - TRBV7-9 TGTGCCAGCAGCCCACAGGGGCCGGCCTACAATGAGCAGTTCTTC CASSPQGPAYNEQFF
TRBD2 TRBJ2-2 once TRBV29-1 TGCAGCGCCATGGTAGCGGGAGGTACACCCGGGGAGCTGTTTTTT CSAMVAGGTPGELFF
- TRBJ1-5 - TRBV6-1 TGTGCCAGCAGTGAAAATCAGCGGGGTCAGCCCCAGCATTTT CASSENQRGQPQHF
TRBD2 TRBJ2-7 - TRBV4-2 TGTGCCAGCAGCCAAGATCTGGGTAGCGGGGCCTACGAGCAGTACTTC CASSQDLGSGAYEQYF
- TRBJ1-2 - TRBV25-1 TGTGCCAGCAGTGAACTAGGCTACACCTTC CASSELGYTF
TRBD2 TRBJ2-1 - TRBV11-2 TGTGCCAGCAGCTTCTCGGGAGGGTCCAATGAGCAGTTCTTC CASSFSGGSNEQFF
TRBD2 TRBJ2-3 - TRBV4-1 TGCGCCAGCAGCCAAGACGGGACTAGCGGCCTCACAGATACGCAGTATTTT CASSQDGTSGLTDTQYF